The 13 T cell receptor beta chains in this list originate from one sample, sequenced in a study of Graves' ophthalmopathy and Graves' hyperthyroidism. For repertoire sequencing, the TCR beta CDR3 regions were amplified from RNA transcripts. Second-round multiplex PCR came after a first-round RT-PCR that employed HTBI primers. TCRdb re-derived calls from the multiplex PCR reads in MiXCR, one entry per CDR3 protein. The table shows 680,000 or so distinct CDR3 sequences, with 22% occurring only once. The sequenced material came from peripheral blood. The source of these receptors is a woman aged 18-29 years with stable Graves' hyperthyroidism. Some clones in this sample may be carry-over from other donors' samples.

Remarks on this clonotype: A read error may produce the germline difference seen at one junction end. The CDR3 region is CASRSTGDGYAF. The CDR3 bases are TGTGCCAGCAGATCAACAGGGGACGGCTACGCCTTC. This chain joins TRBV6-1 and TRBJ1-2; 7 bases agree with TRBD1. The CDR3 is 12 residues long. The germline CDR1 and CDR2 sequences are MNHNS and SASEGT.

Ten or more counts support this clonotype. The chain has TRBV7-8 and TRBJ2-5, with 9 nucleotides matching TRBD2. V lost 0 bases to trimming and J lost 1 base; unmatched junction nucleotides: 6. CDR3 length equals 17 residues. Germline assignment: CDR1 SGHVS and CDR2 FQNEAQ. The CDR3 spells CASSLAAAGGIQETQYF. CDR3 DNA: TGTGCCAGCAGCTTAGCGGCAGCGGGGGGTATCCAAGAGACCCAGTACTTC.

Many counts were recorded for this clonotype. The J gene is TRBJ1-5, the V gene TRBV30; D unresolved. The CDR3 contains 12 residues. The germline CDR1 and CDR2 sequences are GTSNPN and SVGIG (reference sequence). Trimming took 4 bases from V and 1 from J, leaving 5 bases between them. The CDR3 DNA sequence: TGTGCCTGGATTGGGAGCAATCAGCCCCAGCATTTT. Translation gives CAWIGSNQPQHF.

This clonotype was detected ten times or more. The rearrangement uses TRBV20-1 and TRBJ2-5, with D perhaps matching TRBD2 (6 bases). The V end was cut by 3 bases, the J end by 5 bases, with 7 bases between. In germline, CDR1 is DFQATT, CDR2 SNEGSKA (reference sequence). The CDR3 has 11 amino acids. CDR3 in DNA: TGCAGTGCTAGTGGGAGGGAGACCCAGTACTTC. Its protein product is CSASGRETQYF.

This clonotype came up many times. The rearrangement links TRBV7-2 to TRBJ2-7; D unresolved. Trimming shortened V by 4 bases and J by 3 bases, and 13 bases separated the two germline ends. Germline V lookup: CDR1 SGHTA, CDR2 FQGNSA. The CDR3 sequence is 14 residues long. CDR3 bases: TGTGCCAGCAGCTCCGCCCTCATTCTCTACGAGCAGTACTTC. It is translated as CASSSALILYEQYF.

This clonotype was recorded many times. The V call is TRBV6-1, the J call TRBJ2-5; 7 positions match TRBD1. Germline loops: CDR1 MNHNS, CDR2 SASEGT. V was pared by 2 bases and J by 5 bases, with 5 bases of the junction left unmatched. This CDR3 contains 14 residues. In nucleotides, the CDR3 is TGTGCCAGCAGTGAATTGGGACAGTACGAGACCCAGTACTTC. Translation gives CASSELGQYETQYF.

This clonotype was counted at least ten times. The V call is TRBV5-1, the J call TRBJ1-6, with a tentative D call TRBD1 (6 bases). CDR3 length equals 13 residues. The germline V and J ends were trimmed by 5 bases and 9 bases, with 12 bases remaining between them. Per germline, CDR1 SGHRS and CDR2 YFSETQ. CDR3 in amino acids: CASRTRTASPLHF. Written as DNA, the CDR3 is TGCGCCAGCAGAACAAGGACAGCTTCACCCCTCCACTTT.

At least ten counts were recorded for this clonotype. The chain uses TRBV7-9 and TRBJ2-7; no clear D gene. The germline V gene encodes CDR1 SEHNR and CDR2 FQNEAQ (reference sequence). The V end was cut by 7 bases, the J end by 0 bases, with 13 bases between. This CDR3 region has 14 residues. Written as DNA, the CDR3 is TGTGCCAGCACAGGAGATCTAAACTCCTACGAGCAGTACTTC. The encoded protein is CASTGDLNSYEQYF. The variable domain in full, completed from reference TRBV7-9 and TRBJ2-7, reads DTGVSQNPRHKITKRGQNVTFRCDPISEHNRLYWYRQTLGQGPEFLTYFQNEAQLEKSRLLSDRFSAERPKGSFSTLEIQRTEQGDSAMYLCASTGDLNSYEQYFGPGTRLTVT.

V usage is TRBV6-1 and J usage is TRBJ1-1; tentative D call: TRBD1 (6 bases). V lost 3 bases and J lost 3, with 8 bases in between. Germline lookup yields CDR1 MNHNS and CDR2 SASEGT. This CDR3 is built from 13 residues. CDR3 sequence: CASSDWGHTEAFF. The CDR3 region has the DNA TGTGCCAGCAGTGATTGGGGGCACACTGAAGCTTTCTTT.

Ten or more counts support this clonotype. The V gene is TRBV7-3, the J gene TRBJ1-5; D uncertain. Germline assignment: CDR1 SGHTA and CDR2 FQGTGA. This CDR3 has 17 residues. Trimming pared 5 bases from V and 0 bases from J, leaving 17 bases between. The DNA for the CDR3 is TGTGCCAGCAGCCAAAAGGCCGGCGGCTATAGCAATCAGCCCCAGCATTTT. Translated: CASSQKAGGYSNQPQHF.

The chain is built from TRBV9 and TRBJ2-5; no clear D. Per germline, CDR1 SGDLS and CDR2 YYNGEE. The V gene lost 0 bases and the J gene lost 5 bases, with 8 bases spanning the gap. The CDR3 loop spans 13 amino acids. The DNA for the CDR3 is TGTGCCAGCAGCGTAGGTCTGGGGGAGACCCAGTACTTC. Its protein is CASSVGLGETQYF.

This chain uses TRBV6-2 or TRBV6-3 with TRBJ1-1; unclear D gene. Germline assignment: CDR1 MNHEY and CDR2 SVGEGT. This CDR3 is 12 amino acids long. The V and J ends lost 6 bases and 6 bases respectively, with 11 bases between them. Written as DNA, the CDR3 is TGTGCCAGCAGACCGAGCGGGCCTGAAGCTTTCTTT. This encodes CASRPSGPEAFF.

This clonotype has only one observation. This chain's CDR3 is CASRPTGWNTEAFF. The CDR3 nucleotides read TGTGCCAGCAGGCCGACTGGATGGAACACTGAAGCTTTCTTT. This sequence joins TRBV12-3 or TRBV12-4 and TRBJ1-1, with D unclear. This CDR3 spans 14 amino acids. V lost 6 bases, J lost 1 base, and 12 bases lay in between.